This TCR beta chain is from a study of blood T cell repertoires in COVID-19. About the study: The United States, Italy and Spain supplied acute and convalescent COVID-19 samples.

The data were produced by immunoSEQ multiplex PCR, yet TCRdb's version contains in-frame clones alone and is incomplete. Among over 130,000 clones listed, about 91% were seen once. CDR1 is ENHRY, CDR2 SYGVKD, per germline. The CDR3 is 15 residues long. Between the trimmed V and J ends, which lost 5 bases and 3 bases, there was a span of 13 bases. The sequence was collected from a human donor in a cohort sampled during active COVID-19. The chain recombines TRBV10-3 with TRBJ2-2; perhaps TRBD1 as D (5 bases). What was sequenced was peripheral blood. The CDR3: CAISSGASHTGELFF. For the CDR3, the DNA is TGTGCCATCAGTTCTGGGGCATCCCACACCGGGGAGCTGTTTTTT.